This TCR beta chain is from a study of blood T cell repertoires in COVID-19. Whole-study context: Collection of acute and convalescent COVID-19 samples took place in the United States, Italy and Spain. From T cells, B-cell-depleted T cells, or PBMCs came the material, which was cDNA or gDNA.

This clone was seen only a few times. The same CDR3 can be traced to other DNA sequences in this sample. The CDR3 covers 14 residues. CDR1 is SGHTA, CDR2 FQGTGA, per germline. The ends were cut back, 2 bases at V and 0 bases at J, with 6 bases in the middle. How the authors handled the data: For nucleated cells, counts were estimated from reference gene primer amplification. Method: immunoSEQ multiplex PCR; TCRdb's copy keeps in-frame clones and lacks some. D and trimming come from the DNA, and the V and J calls and clone size come from that table. The data show 150,000 to 200,000 clones, with 75% to 90% seen just once and 9.1% held by the top ten.

The source material was peripheral blood. The sequence derives from a woman older than 75 with active or convalescent COVID-19. The V and J genes are TRBV7-3 and TRBJ2-3; no definite D call. The CDR3 reads CASSLGHSTDTQYF. The CDR3, as DNA: TGTGCCAGCAGCTTAGGGCACAGCACAGATACGCAGTATTTT.